Sequencing of this T cell receptor (beta chain) was carried out in a study of cytomegalovirus exposure and HLA in healthy donors. Regarding the study as a whole: Most of the CMV-associated TCR beta chains (in a later analysis) appeared to be HLA-restricted. Information on immune exposure was restricted to one variable (CMV serostatus). A missense variant in DCLRE1C was later tied to TCR beta V- and J-gene trimming.

With 3 bases removed from V and 4 bases from J, the gap between germline ends came to 9 bases. The CDR3 has 12 residues. CDR1 and CDR2 from the germline V gene are SQVTM and ANQGSEA. A remark on this clone: No antigen is known for it. It is likely a read error, because the conserved phenylalanine at the end of the CDR3 is missing.

60 Vbeta and 13 Jbeta primers were used in PCR. The data were produced by immunoSEQ multiplex PCR, yet TCRdb's version contains in-frame clones alone and is incomplete. The sample includes 90,000 to 130,000 clones, about 60% of them seen just once. The chain joins TRBV29-1 to TRBJ1-2; D is uncertain. The sample taken for sequencing was PBMCs. The TCR comes from a woman in her 30s in good health and CMV-seronegative. CDR3 residues: CSVEGRLYGYTL. The DNA for the CDR3 is TGCAGCGTTGAGGGCAGGCTCTATGGCTACACCCTC.